A single sample gave rise to the 25 T cell receptor beta chains below, sequenced in a study of monozygotic twins with inflammatory bowel disease. TCRdb re-analyzed the 5' RACE reads; it lists each CDR3 protein once, without DNA. The sample is made up of roughly 330,000 distinct CDR3 sequences, and the top ten hold 2% to 2.5% of it. The material sequenced was blood. The origin of the receptors is a human donor with ulcerative colitis or Crohn's disease, or a healthy co-twin of an affected twin (not recorded which).

The chain joins TRBV10-3 to TRBJ1-1. The germline V gene encodes CDR1 ENHRY and CDR2 SYGVKD. CDR3 length equals 12 residues. CDR3 sequence reads: CAIGQPYTEAFF.

The chain couples TRBV20-1 to TRBJ1-5; as DNA is missing, the TRBD1 call by TCRdb cannot be tested. The CDR3 loop spans 12 amino acids. Germline lookup yields CDR1 DFQATT and CDR2 SNEGSKA (reference sequence). The CDR3 reads CSAGGINQPQHF.

This chain uses TRBV25-1 with TRBJ2-3; with no DNA, the TCRdb D assignment of TRBD2 cannot be verified. Germline CDR1 reads MGHDK; CDR2 reads SYGVNS. This CDR3 is built from 16 residues. The CDR3 protein is CASSRWTSGSTDTQYF.

This chain uses TRBV20-1 with TRBJ2-7. CDR1 and CDR2 from the germline V gene are DFQATT and SNEGSKA (reference sequence). The CDR3 runs to 13 residues. The CDR3 is CSARDLGVGEQYF.

The chain links TRBV10-2 to TRBJ2-1. Per the germline V gene, CDR1 is WSHSY and CDR2 is SAAADI. This CDR3 has 18 amino acids. This CDR3 reads CASSESGTVANRYNEQFF.

This chain uses TRBV6-1 with TRBJ2-3; there is no DNA to check the TCRdb D call of TRBD1. This CDR3 spans 14 amino acids. Germline CDR1 MNHNS, CDR2 SASEGT. The CDR3 sequence is CASRSWGGQDTQYF.

The CDR3 sequence is CASSATGGNTGELFF. This sequence joins TRBV5-1 and TRBJ2-2; without DNA, the TCRdb call of TRBD1 cannot be checked. The CDR3 contains 15 residues. Germline V gives CDR1 SGHRS, CDR2 YFSETQ.

This chain joins TRBV2 and TRBJ1-2; absent DNA, TCRdb's TRBD1 call cannot be checked. Germline-derived CDR1 and CDR2 are SNHLY and FYNNEI. CDR3 size: 14 residues. The CDR3 is CASSDDPGAPGYTF.

This chain connects TRBV20-1 to TRBJ2-3; TCRdb indicates TRBD1, and absent DNA this call remains unverified. Germline CDR1 DFQATT, CDR2 SNEGSKA (reference sequence). The CDR3 is 15 amino acids. CDR3 loop: CSVPGKAGPRDTQYF.

The chain employs TRBV19 and TRBJ2-1. Germline V gene sequence: CDR1 LNHDA, CDR2 SQIVND (reference sequence). The CDR3 consists of 17 residues. The CDR3 sequence: CASSIATDRLLHNEQFF.

This rearrangement joins TRBV7-2 to TRBJ2-4; TCRdb designates TRBD1, a call that cannot be tested without DNA. CDR1 and CDR2 (germline): SGHTA, FQGNSA. This CDR3 is 14 amino acids long. CDR3 sequence: CASLSGGSKNIQYF.

This rearrangement joins TRBV6-1 to TRBJ1-5. Germline loops: CDR1 MNHNS, CDR2 SASEGT. This CDR3 comprises 15 residues. The CDR3 sequence is CASQADNLSNQPQHF.

This chain links TRBV5-1 with TRBJ1-1. Germline V gene sequence: CDR1 SGHRS, CDR2 YFSETQ. This CDR3 is 13 amino acids long. CDR3 amino acids: CASSLYRDTEAFF.

The chain combines TRBV7-2 with TRBJ2-7; lacking DNA, the TRBD1 call made by TCRdb goes unchecked. CDR1 SGHTA and CDR2 FQGNSA come from the germline V gene. The CDR3 runs 14 residues. The CDR3 is CASSLGGQEYEQYF.

The rearrangement joins TRBV4-3 to TRBJ1-6; TCRdb gives TRBD1 as the D gene, but with no DNA this cannot be confirmed. The CDR3 is 14 residues long. Germline lookup yields CDR1 LGHNA and CDR2 YSLEER. CDR3 residues: CASSQAGENSPLHF.

This rearrangement joins TRBV12-3 or TRBV12-4 to TRBJ1-2. This CDR3 is built from 15 residues. The CDR3 loop reads CASRRVGGRISGYTF.

The J gene is TRBJ1-5, the V gene TRBV6-2 or TRBV6-3; TCRdb designates TRBD1, a call that cannot be tested without DNA. CDR1 is MNHEY and CDR2 is SVGEGT in the germline V gene. CDR3 size: 14 residues. This CDR3 reads CASRRTGYIQPQHF.

The chain employs TRBV30 and TRBJ1-1; the TCRdb call, TRBD1, lacks DNA for checking. The CDR3 is 16 residues long. CDR1 GTSNPN and CDR2 SVGIG come from the germline V gene (reference sequence). The CDR3: CAWSPSLGGANTEAFF.

The rearrangement uses TRBV20-1 and TRBJ2-7. Germline loops: CDR1 DFQATT, CDR2 SNEGSKA (reference sequence). CDR3 length: 13 residues. The CDR3 loop reads CSAREDRDYEQYF.

J is TRBJ2-7 and V is TRBV5-1; the TCRdb D gene call, TRBD1, has no DNA to confirm it. Germline assignment: CDR1 SGHRS and CDR2 YFSETQ. The CDR3 is 15 residues long. The chain's CDR3 is CASSVTGTGGYEQYF. The variable domain in full, completed from reference TRBV5-1 and TRBJ2-7, reads KAGVTQTPRYLIKTRGQQVTLSCSPISGHRSVSWYQQTPGQGLQFLFEYFSETQRNKGNFPGRFSGRQFSNSRSEMNVSTLELGDSALYLCASSVTGTGGYEQYFGPGTRLTVT.

This sequence joins TRBV12-3 or TRBV12-4 and TRBJ1-6; TCRdb gives TRBD1 as the D gene, but with no DNA this cannot be confirmed. This CDR3 has 14 amino acids. The CDR3: CASSLFRDNSPLHF.

The chain combines TRBV6-2 or TRBV6-3 with TRBJ1-1; TCRdb names TRBD1, which stays unverified in the absence of DNA. This CDR3 is built from 14 residues. Germline-derived CDR1 and CDR2 are MNHEY and SVGEGT. This chain's CDR3 is CASSNGQGTTEAFF.

J is TRBJ2-7 and V is TRBV5-1. CDR1 SGHRS and CDR2 YFSETQ come from the germline V gene. This CDR3 region has 13 residues. The CDR3 region is CASSLVIGYEQYF.

The chain combines TRBV5-4 with TRBJ2-1; checking the TCRdb D call of TRBD1 is not possible without DNA. Germline CDR1 SGHNT, CDR2 YYREEE (reference sequence). The CDR3 loop spans 13 amino acids. The CDR3 sequence: CASSPTGGVEQFF.

The V call is TRBV20-1, the J call TRBJ1-4. Germline V gene lookup returns CDR1 DFQATT and CDR2 SNEGSKA (reference sequence). The CDR3 sequence is 15 residues long. The CDR3 here is CSARDGEGWNEKLFF.